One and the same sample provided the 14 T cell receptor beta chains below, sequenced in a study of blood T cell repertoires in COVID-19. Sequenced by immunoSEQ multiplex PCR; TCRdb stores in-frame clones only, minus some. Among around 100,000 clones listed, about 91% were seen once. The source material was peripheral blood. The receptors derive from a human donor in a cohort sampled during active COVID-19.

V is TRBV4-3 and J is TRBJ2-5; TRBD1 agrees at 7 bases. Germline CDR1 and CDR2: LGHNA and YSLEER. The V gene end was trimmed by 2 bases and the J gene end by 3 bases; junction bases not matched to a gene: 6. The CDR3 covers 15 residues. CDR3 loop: CASSQRNTGEETQYF. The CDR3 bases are TGCGCCAGCAGCCAACGTAATACAGGGGAAGAGACCCAGTACTTC.

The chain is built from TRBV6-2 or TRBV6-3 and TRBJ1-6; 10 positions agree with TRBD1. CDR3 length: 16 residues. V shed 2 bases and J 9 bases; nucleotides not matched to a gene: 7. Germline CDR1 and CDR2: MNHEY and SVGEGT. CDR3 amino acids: CASSYAPGQGFSPLHF. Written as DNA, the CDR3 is TGTGCCAGCAGTTACGCCCCGGGACAGGGGTTTTCACCCCTCCACTTT.

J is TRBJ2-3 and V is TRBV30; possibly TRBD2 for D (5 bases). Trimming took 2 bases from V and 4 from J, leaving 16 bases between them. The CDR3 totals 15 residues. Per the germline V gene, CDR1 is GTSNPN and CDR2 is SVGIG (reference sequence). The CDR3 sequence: CAWSIYKRGPDTQYF. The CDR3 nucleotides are TGTGCCTGGAGTATATACAAACGAGGGCCAGATACGCAGTATTTT. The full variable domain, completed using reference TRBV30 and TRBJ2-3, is SQTIHQWPATLVQPVGSPLSLECTVEGTSNPNLYWYRQAAGRGLQLLFYSVGIGQISSEVPQNLSASRPQDRQFILSSKKLLLSDSGFYLCAWSIYKRGPDTQYFGPGTRLTVL.

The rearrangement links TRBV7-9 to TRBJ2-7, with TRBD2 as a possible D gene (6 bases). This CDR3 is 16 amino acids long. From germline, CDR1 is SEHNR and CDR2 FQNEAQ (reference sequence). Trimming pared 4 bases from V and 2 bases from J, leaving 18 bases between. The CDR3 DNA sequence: TGTGCCAGCAGCTCGTCCGGGAGAAGCCATACCTACGAGCAGTACTTC. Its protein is CASSSSGRSHTYEQYF.

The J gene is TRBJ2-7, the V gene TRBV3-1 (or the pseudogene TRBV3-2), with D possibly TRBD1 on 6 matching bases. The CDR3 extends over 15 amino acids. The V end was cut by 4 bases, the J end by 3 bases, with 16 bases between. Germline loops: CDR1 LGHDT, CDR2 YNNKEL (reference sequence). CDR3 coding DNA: TGTGCCAGCAGCCCTGAGCCGGGACACTTCTACGAGCAGTACTTC. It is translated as CASSPEPGHFYEQYF.

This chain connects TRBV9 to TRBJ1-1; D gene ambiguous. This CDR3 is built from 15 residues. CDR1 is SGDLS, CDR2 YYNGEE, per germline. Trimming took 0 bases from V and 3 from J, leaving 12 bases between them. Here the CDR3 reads CASSVEGGPHTEAFF. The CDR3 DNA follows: TGTGCCAGCAGCGTAGAAGGAGGGCCCCACACTGAAGCTTTCTTT. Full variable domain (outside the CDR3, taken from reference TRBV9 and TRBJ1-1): DSGVTQTPKHLITATGQRVTLRCSPRSGDLSVYWYQQSLDQGLQFLIQYYNGEERAKGNILERFSAQQFPDLHSELNLSSLELGDSALYFCASSVEGGPHTEAFFGQGTRLTVV.

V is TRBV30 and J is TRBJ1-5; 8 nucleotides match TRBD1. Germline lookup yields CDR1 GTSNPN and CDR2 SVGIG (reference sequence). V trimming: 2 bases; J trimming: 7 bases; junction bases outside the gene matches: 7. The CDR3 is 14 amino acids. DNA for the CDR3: TGTGCCTGGAGTCGCGGACAGGGTAGCCAGCCCCAGCATTTT. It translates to CAWSRGQGSQPQHF. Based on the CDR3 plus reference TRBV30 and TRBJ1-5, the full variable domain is SQTIHQWPATLVQPVGSPLSLECTVEGTSNPNLYWYRQAAGRGLQLLFYSVGIGQISSEVPQNLSASRPQDRQFILSSKKLLLSDSGFYLCAWSRGQGSQPQHFGDGTRLSIL.

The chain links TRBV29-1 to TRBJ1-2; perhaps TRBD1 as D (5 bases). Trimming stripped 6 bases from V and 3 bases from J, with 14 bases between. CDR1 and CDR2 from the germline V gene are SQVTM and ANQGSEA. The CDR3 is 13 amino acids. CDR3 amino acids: CSVRRAADYGYTF. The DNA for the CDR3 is TGCAGCGTCCGCAGGGCAGCCGACTATGGCTACACCTTC.

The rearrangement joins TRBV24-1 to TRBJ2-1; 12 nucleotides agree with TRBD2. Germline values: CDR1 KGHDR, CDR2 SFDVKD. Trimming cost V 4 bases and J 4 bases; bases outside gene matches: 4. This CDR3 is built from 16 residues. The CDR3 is CATSDRLAGVYNEQFF. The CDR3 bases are TGTGCCACCAGTGACCGACTAGCGGGAGTGTACAATGAGCAGTTCTTC.

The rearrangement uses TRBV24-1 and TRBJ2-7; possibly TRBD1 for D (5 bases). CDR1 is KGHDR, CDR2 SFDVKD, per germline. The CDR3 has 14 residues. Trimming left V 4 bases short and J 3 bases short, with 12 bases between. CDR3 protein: CATSDPTANYEQYF. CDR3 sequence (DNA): TGTGCCACCAGTGACCCGACAGCTAACTACGAGCAGTACTTC.

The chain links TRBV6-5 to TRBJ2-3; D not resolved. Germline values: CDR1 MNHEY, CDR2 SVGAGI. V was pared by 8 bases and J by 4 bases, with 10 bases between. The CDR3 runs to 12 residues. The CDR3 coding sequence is TGTGCCAGCCGCAAAGGAGCAGATACGCAGTATTTT. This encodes CASRKGADTQYF.

The CDR3 DNA reads as TGTGCCAGCAGCGTGCAAGCGGGGGCGAACACCGGGGAGCTGTTTTTT. Translated, it gives CASSVQAGANTGELFF. This chain joins TRBV9 and TRBJ2-2, with 8 bases aligning to TRBD2. J lost 0 bases, V lost 2 bases, and 3 bases had no gene match. The CDR3 contains 16 residues. Germline V gives CDR1 SGDLS, CDR2 YYNGEE.

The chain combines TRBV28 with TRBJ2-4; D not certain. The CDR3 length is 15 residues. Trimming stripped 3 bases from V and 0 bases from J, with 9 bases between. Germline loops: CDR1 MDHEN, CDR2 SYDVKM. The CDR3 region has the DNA TGTGCCAGCAGTTTTCGACACTTAGCCAAAAACATTCAGTACTTC. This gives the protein CASSFRHLAKNIQYF.

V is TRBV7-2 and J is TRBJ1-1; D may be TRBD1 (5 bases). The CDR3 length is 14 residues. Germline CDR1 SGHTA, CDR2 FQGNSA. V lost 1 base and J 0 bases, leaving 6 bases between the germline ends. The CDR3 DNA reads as TGTGCCAGCAGCTTAGGGGGGGTGAACACTGAAGCTTTCTTT. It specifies CASSLGGVNTEAFF.